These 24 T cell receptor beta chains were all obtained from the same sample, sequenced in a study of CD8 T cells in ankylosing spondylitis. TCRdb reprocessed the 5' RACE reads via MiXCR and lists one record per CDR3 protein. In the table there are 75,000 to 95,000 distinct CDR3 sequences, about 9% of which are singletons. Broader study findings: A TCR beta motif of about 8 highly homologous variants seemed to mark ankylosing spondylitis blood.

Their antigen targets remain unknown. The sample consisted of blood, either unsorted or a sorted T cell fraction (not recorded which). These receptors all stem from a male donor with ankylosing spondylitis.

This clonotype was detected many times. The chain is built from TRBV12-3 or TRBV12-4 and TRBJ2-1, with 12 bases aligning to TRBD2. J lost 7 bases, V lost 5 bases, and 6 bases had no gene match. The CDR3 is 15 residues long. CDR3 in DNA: TGTGCCAGCAGTCTCACTAGCGGGAGGAGGAATGAGCAGTTCTTC. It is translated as CASSLTSGRRNEQFF.

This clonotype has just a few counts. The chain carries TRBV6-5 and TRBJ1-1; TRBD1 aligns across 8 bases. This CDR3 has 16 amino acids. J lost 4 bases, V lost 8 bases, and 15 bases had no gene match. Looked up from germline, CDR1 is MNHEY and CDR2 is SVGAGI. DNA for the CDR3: TGTGCCAGCGTTCCCTTGGATGGACAGGGAATCACTGAAGCTTTCTTT. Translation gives CASVPLDGQGITEAFF.

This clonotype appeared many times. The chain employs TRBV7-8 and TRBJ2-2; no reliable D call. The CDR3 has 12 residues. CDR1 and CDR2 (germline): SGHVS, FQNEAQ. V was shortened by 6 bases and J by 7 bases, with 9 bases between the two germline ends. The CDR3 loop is CASRGPSGELFF. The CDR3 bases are TGTGCCAGCAGGGGCCCTAGCGGGGAGCTGTTTTTT.

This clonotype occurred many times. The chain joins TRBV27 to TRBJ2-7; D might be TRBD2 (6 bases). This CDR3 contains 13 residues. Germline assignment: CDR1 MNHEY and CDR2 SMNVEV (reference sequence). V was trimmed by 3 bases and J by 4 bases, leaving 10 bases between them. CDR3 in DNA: TGTGCCAGCAGTTTTAGCGGAGAGTACGAGCAGTACTTC. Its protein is CASSFSGEYEQYF.

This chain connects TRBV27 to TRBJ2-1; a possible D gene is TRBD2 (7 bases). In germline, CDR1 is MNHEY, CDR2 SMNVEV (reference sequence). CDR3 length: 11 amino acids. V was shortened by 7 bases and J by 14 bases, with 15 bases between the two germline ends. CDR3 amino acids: CASNLGEGEFF. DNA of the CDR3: TGTGCCAGCAACTTAGGGGAGGGGGAGTTCTTC.

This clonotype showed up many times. The CDR3 DNA sequence: TGTGCCAGCAGCCTGGGCCCATCTTATGAGCAGTTCTTC. It specifies CASSLGPSYEQFF. The chain combines TRBV7-2 with TRBJ2-1; the D is unclear. V lost 5 bases, J lost 8 bases, and 13 bases lay in between. This CDR3 region has 13 residues. Germline values: CDR1 SGHTA, CDR2 FQGNSA. The variable domain in full, with the rest retrieved from reference TRBV7-2 and TRBJ2-1, is GAGVSQSPSNKVTEKGKDVELRCDPISGHTALYWYRQSLGQGLEFLIYFQGNSAPDKSGLPSDRFSAERTGGSVSTLTIQRTQQEDSAVYLCASSLGPSYEQFFGPGTRLTVL.

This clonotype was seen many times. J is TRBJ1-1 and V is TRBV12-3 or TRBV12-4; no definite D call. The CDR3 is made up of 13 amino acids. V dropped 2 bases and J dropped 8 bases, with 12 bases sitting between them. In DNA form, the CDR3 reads TGTGCCAGCAGTTTACCCCCGCGAACCGAAGCTTTCTTT. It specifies CASSLPPRTEAFF.

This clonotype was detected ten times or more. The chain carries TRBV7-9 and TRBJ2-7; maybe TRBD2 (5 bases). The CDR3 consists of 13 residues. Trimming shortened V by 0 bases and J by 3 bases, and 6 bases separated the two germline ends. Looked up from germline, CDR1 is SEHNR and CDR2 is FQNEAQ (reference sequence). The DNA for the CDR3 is TGTGCCAGCAGCTTAGCGGAGGTCTACGAGCAGTACTTC. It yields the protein CASSLAEVYEQYF.

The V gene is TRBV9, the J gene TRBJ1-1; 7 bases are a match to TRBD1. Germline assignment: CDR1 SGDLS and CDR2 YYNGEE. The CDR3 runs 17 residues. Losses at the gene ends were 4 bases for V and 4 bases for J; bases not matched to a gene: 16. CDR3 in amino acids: CASSPTTTGWGSTEAFF. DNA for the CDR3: TGTGCCAGCAGCCCTACAACGACAGGGTGGGGTTCCACTGAAGCTTTCTTT.

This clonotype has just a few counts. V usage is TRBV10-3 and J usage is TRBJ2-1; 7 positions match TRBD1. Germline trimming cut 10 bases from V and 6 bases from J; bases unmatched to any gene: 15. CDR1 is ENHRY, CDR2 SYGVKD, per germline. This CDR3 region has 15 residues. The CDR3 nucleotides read TGTGCCACATCGTCAACAGGGGATTATTCCAATGAGCAGTTCTTC. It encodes CATSSTGDYSNEQFF.

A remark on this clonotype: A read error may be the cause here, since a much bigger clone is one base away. The CDR3 loop reads CASSFIAANTGELSF. The CDR3 region has the DNA TGTGCCAGCAGCTTTATCGCGGCGAACACCGGGGAGCTGTCTTTT. The rearrangement joins TRBV7-8 to TRBJ2-2, with D perhaps matching TRBD2 (5 bases). The CDR3 runs to 15 residues. Germline V gene data show CDR1 as SGHVS and CDR2 as FQNEAQ.

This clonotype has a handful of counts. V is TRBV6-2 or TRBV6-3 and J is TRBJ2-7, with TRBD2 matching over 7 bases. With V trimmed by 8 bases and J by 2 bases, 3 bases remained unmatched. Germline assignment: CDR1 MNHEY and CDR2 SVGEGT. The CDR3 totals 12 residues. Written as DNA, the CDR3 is TGTGCCAGCCGGGACTACACCTACGAGCAGTACTTC. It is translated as CASRDYTYEQYF.

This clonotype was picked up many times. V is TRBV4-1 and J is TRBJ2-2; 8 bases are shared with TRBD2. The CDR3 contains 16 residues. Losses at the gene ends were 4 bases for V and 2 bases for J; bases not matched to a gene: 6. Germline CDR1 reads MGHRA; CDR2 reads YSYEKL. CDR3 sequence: CASSLREGLNTGELFF. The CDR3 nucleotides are TGCGCCAGCAGCCTCCGGGAGGGCCTAAACACCGGGGAGCTGTTTTTT.

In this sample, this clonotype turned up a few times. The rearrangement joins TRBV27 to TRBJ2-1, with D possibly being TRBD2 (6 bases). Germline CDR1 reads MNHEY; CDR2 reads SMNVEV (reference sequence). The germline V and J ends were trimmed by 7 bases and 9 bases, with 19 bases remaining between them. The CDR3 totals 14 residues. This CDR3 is CASTPFGRGGEQFF. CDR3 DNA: TGTGCCAGCACCCCGTTCGGGAGAGGCGGTGAGCAGTTCTTC.

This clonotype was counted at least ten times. CDR3 nucleotides: TGTGCCAGCAGCCGGACCGCTAGGAGCTCCTACGAGCAGTACGTC. This translates into CASSRTARSSYEQYV. This rearrangement joins TRBV7-8 to TRBJ2-7, with unresolved D. In germline, CDR1 is SGHVS, CDR2 FQNEAQ. Trimming pared 5 bases from V and 0 bases from J, leaving 14 bases between. The CDR3 is made up of 15 amino acids.

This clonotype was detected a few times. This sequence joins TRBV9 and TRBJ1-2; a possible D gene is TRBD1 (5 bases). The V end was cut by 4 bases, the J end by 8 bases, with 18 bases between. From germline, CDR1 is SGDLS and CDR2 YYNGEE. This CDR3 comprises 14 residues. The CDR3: CASSPTTGAGGYTF. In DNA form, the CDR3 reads TGTGCCAGCAGCCCCACGACCGGGGCAGGGGGCTACACCTTC.

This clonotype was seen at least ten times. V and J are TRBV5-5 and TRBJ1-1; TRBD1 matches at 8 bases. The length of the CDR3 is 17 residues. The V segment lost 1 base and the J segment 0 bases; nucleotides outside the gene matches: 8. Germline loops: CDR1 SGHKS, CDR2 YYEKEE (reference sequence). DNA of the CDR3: TGTGCCAGCAGCTTGTACGACAGGGGAATGGTGAACACTGAAGCTTTCTTT. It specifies CASSLYDRGMVNTEAFF.

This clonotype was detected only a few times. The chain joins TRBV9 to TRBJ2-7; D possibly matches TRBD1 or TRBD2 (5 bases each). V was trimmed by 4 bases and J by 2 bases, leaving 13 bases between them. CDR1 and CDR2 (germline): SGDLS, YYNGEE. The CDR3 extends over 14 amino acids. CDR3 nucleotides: TGTGCCAGCAGCTCCCGGACGGGGCCCTACGAGCAGTACTTC. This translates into CASSSRTGPYEQYF.

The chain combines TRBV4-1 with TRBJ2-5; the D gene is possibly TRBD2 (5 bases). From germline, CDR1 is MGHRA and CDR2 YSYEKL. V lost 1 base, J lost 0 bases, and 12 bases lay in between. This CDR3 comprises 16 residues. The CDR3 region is CASSQGWTEYQETQYF. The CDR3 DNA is TGCGCCAGCAGCCAAGGCTGGACTGAGTACCAAGAGACCCAGTACTTC.

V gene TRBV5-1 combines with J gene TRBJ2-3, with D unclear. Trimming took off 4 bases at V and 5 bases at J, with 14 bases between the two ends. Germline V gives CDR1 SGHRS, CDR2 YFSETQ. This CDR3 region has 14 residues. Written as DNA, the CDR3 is TGCGCCAGCAGCCCGGATTTAAAGAAAGATACGCAGTATTTT. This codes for CASSPDLKKDTQYF.

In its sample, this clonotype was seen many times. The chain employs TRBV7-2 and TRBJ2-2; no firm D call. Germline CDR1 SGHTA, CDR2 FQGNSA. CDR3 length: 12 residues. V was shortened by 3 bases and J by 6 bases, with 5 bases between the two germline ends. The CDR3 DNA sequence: TGTGCCAGCAGCTTGCAGCCCGGGGAGCTGTTTTTT. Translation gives CASSLQPGELFF.

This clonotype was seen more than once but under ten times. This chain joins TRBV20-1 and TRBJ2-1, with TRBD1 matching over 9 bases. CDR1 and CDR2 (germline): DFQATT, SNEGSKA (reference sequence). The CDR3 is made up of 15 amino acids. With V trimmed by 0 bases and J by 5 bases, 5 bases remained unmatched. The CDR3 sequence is CSARDPQGANNEQFF. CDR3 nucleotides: TGCAGTGCTAGAGATCCACAGGGGGCCAACAATGAGCAGTTCTTC.

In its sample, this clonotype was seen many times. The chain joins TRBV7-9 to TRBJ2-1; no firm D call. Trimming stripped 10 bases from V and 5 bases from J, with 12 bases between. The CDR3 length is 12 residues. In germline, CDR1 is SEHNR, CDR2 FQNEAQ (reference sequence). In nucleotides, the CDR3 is TGTGCCACCACGGGCAGGAACAATGAGCAGTTCTTC. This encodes CATTGRNNEQFF.

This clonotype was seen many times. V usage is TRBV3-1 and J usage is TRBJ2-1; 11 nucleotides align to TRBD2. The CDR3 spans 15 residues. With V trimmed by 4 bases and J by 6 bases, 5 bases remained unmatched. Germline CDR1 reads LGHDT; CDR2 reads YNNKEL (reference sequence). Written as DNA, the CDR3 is TGTGCCAGCAGCCCGCTAGCGGGAGGACTCAATGAGCAGTTCTTC. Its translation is CASSPLAGGLNEQFF.